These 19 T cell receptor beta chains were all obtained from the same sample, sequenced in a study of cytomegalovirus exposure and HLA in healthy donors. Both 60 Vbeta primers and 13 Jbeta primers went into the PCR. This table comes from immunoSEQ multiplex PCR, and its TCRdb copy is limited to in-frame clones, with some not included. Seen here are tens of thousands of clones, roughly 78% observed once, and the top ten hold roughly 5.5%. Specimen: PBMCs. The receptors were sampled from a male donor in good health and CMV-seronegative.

The CDR3 region has the DNA TGCGCCAGCAGCCAAGATTTTGTCCTCCGGGGAGTCATGAACACTGAAGCTTTCTTT. Its translation: CASSQDFVLRGVMNTEAFF. The chain carries TRBV4-1 and TRBJ1-1; D ambiguous. The CDR3 spans 19 residues. Germline V lookup: CDR1 MGHRA, CDR2 YSYEKL. The germline V and J ends were trimmed by 0 bases and 0 bases, with 20 bases remaining between them.

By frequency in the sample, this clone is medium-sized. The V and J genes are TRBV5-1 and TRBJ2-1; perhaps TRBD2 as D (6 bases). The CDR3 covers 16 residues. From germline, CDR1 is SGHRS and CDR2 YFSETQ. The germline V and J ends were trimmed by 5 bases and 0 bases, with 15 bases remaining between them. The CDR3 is CASSPILALSYNEQFF. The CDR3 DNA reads TGCGCCAGCAGTCCAATACTAGCCCTCTCCTACAATGAGCAGTTCTTC.

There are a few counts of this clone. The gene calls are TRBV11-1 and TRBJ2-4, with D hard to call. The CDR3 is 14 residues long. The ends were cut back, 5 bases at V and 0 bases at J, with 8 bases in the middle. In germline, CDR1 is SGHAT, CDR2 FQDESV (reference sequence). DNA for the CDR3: TGTGCCAGCAGCGAGACTCCAGCCAAAAACATTCAGTACTTC. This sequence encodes CASSETPAKNIQYF. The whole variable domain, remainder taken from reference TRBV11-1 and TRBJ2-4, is EAEVAQSPRYKITEKSQAVAFWCDPISGHATLYWYRQILGQGPELLVQFQDESVVDDSQLPKDRFSAERLKGVDSTLKIQPAELGDSAMYLCASSETPAKNIQYFGAGTRLSVL.

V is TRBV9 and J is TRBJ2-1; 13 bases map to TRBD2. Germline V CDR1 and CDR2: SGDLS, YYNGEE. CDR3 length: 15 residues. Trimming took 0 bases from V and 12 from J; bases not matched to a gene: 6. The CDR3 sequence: CASSVGTSGSKGQFF. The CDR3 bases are TGTGCCAGCAGCGTAGGGACTAGCGGGAGTAAAGGGCAGTTCTTC.

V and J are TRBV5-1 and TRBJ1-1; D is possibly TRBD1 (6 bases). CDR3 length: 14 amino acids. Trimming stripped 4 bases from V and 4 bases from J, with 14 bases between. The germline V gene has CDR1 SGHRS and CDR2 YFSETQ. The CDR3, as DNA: TGCGCCAGCAGCGTGTCCACCAGGGGCACTGAAGCTTTCTTT. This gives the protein CASSVSTRGTEAFF.

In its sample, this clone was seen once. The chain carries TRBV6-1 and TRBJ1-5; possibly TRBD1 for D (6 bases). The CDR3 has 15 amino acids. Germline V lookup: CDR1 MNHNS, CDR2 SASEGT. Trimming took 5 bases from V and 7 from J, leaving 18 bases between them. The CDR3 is CASSRGGGLGQPQHF. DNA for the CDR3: TGTGCCAGCAGTCGAGGGGGGGGGCTGGGGCAGCCCCAGCATTTT.

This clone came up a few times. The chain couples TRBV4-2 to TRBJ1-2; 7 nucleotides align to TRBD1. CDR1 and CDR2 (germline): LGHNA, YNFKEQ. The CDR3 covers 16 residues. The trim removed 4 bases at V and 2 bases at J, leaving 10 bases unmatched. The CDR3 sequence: CASSRLTGRLNYGYTF. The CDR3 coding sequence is TGTGCCAGCAGCCGATTGACAGGGAGGCTCAACTATGGCTACACCTTC.

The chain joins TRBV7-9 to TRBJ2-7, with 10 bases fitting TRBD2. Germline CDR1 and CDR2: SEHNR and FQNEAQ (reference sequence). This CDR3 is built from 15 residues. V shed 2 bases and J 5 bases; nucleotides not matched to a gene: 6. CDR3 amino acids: CASSLFSSGSHEQYF. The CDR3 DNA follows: TGTGCCAGCAGCTTATTCTCTAGCGGGAGCCACGAGCAGTACTTC.

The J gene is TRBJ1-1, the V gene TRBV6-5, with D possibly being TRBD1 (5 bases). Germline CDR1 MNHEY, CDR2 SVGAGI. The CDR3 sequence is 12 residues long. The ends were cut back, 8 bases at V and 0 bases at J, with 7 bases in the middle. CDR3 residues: CASGRVNTEAFF. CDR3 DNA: TGTGCCAGCGGCAGGGTGAACACTGAAGCTTTCTTT.

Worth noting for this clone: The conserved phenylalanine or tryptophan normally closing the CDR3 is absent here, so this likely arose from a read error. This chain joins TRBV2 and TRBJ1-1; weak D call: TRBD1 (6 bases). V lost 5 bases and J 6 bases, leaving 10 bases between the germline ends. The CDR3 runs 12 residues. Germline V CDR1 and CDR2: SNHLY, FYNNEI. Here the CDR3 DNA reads TGTGCCAGCAGTACATACAGGGCTGAAGCTTTCGTT. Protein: CASSTYRAEAFV.

For the CDR3, the DNA is TGCAGCGTTAGTTACCAGAGCACAGATACGCAGTATTTT. It encodes CSVSYQSTDTQYF. This chain connects TRBV29-1 to TRBJ2-3; D gene unclear. CDR1 is SQVTM and CDR2 is ANQGSEA in the germline V gene. CDR3 size: 13 residues. V shed 5 bases and J shed 0 bases, with 9 bases lying between them.

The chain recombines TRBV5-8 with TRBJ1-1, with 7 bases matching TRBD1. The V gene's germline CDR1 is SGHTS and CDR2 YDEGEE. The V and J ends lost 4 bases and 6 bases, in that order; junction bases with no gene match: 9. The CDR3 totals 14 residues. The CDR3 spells CASSPTGLGPEAFF. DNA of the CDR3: TGTGCCAGCAGCCCGACAGGGTTGGGACCTGAAGCTTTCTTT. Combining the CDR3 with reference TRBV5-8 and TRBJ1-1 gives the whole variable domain EAGVTQSPTHLIKTRGQQATLRCSPISGHTSVYWYQQALGLGLQFLLWYDEGEERNRGNFPPRFSGRQFPNYSSELNVNALELEDSALYLCASSPTGLGPEAFFGQGTRLTVV.

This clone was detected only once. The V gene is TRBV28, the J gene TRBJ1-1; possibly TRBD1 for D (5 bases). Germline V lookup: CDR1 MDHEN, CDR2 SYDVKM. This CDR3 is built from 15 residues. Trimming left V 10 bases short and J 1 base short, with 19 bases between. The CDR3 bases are TGTGCCACGGGGCAGGAGGGAGCCACGAACACTGAAGCTTTCTTT. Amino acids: CATGQEGATNTEAFF.

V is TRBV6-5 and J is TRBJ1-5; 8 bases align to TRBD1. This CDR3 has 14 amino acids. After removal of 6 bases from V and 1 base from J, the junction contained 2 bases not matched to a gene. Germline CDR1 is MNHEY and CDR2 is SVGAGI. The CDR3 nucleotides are TGTGCCAGCAGGGGACAGGCGAGCAATCAGCCCCAGCATTTT. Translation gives CASRGQASNQPQHF.

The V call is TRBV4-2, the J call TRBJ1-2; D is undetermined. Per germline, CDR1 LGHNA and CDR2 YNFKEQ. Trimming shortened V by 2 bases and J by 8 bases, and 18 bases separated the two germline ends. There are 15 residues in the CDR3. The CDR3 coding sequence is TGTGCCAGCAGCCAACGTGCCCCCAAACTAAACGGCTACACCTTC. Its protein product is CASSQRAPKLNGYTF.

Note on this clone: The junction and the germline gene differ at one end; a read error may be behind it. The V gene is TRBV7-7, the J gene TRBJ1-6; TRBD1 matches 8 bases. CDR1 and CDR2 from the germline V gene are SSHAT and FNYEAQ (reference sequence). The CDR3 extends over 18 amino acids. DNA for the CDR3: TGTGCTAGCAGCTTCCGGGACAGGTTGCTCCGGGATAATTCACCCCTCCACTTT. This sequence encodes CASSFRDRLLRDNSPLHF.

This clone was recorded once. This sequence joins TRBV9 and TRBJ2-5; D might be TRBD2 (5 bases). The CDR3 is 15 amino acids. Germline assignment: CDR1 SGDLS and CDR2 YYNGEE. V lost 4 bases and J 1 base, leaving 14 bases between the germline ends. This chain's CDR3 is CASSLTEGPQETQYF. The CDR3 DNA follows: TGTGCCAGCAGCCTCACCGAGGGCCCCCAAGAGACCCAGTACTTC.

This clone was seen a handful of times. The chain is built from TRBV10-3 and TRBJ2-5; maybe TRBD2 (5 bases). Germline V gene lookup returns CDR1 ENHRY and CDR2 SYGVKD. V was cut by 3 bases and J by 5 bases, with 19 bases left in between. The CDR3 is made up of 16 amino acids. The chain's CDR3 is CAISDSAGQTQETQYF. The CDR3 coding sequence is TGTGCCATCAGTGACTCCGCGGGCCAGACCCAGGAGACCCAGTACTTC.

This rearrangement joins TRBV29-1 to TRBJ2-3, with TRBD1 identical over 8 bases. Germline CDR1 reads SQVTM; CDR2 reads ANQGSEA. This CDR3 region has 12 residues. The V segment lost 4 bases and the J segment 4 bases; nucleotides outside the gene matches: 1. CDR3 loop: CSVGQGSDTQYF. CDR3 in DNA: TGCAGCGTTGGACAGGGGTCAGATACGCAGTATTTT.